Described below is a single T cell receptor beta chain sequence and its context. Through a sample-barcoded 5' primer and a J-beta primer mix, a second PCR was run for roughly 7 to 11 cycles. From the 5' RACE reads, TCRdb called clonotypes with MiXCR, one entry per CDR3 protein. The sample has 1.5 million to 2 million distinct CDR3 sequences, roughly 43% seen once; the top ten hold 20% to 25%. V gave up 1 base and J gave up 13 bases, with 20 bases separating them. CDR1 SEHNR and CDR2 FQNEAQ come from the germline V gene (reference sequence). This CDR3 contains 15 residues. The data were taken from a study of blood T cells in healthy people across ages.

This chain joins TRBV7-9 and TRBJ2-4, with D maybe TRBD1 (8 bases). This receptor was identified in a human donor in good health. What was sequenced was blood. The CDR3 DNA is TGTGCCAGCAGCTTAGAGCGGACAGGGACTATGGGGCAGTACTTC. This encodes CASSLERTGTMGQYF.